Detailed here is one T cell receptor (beta chain). Sequenced by immunoSEQ multiplex PCR; TCRdb stores in-frame clones only, minus some. The sample lists under 70,000 clones, less than 95% occurring once. The sample belongs to a study of T cell changes during pregnancy in multiple sclerosis. Trimming took 4 bases from V and 8 from J, leaving 16 bases between them. Germline CDR1 and CDR2: SEHNR and FQNEAQ (reference sequence). The CDR3 runs to 14 residues. The sequencing used CD4+ T cells from peripheral blood mononuclear cells, collected after pregnancy. The chain joins TRBV7-9 to TRBJ2-3; no reliable D call. This sequence was found in a female donor in good health, enrolled as a control in a pregnancy study. CDR3 DNA sequence: TGTGCCAGCAGCTCGTATGAGGAAATCCGTACGCAGTATTTT. Amino acids: CASSSYEEIRTQYF.